This TCR beta chain was identified during a study of cytomegalovirus exposure and HLA in healthy donors. Concerning this clone itself: The antigen remains undetermined.

Profiling relied on immunoSEQ multiplex PCR, and the TCRdb table lists in-frame clones only, not all of them. The data show around 200,000 clones, with around nine tenths seen just once and over 2.5% held by the top ten. Findings and limits, study-wide: In vitro work confirmed that three CMV-associated chains recognize CMV antigens. Most TCR sequences proved rare, with some public TCRs found in many donors.

The CDR3 has 16 residues. From germline, CDR1 is SGHAT and CDR2 FQNNGV. Trimming took off 0 bases at V and 1 base at J, with 11 bases between the two ends. This chain links TRBV11-2 with TRBJ2-3; D is unresolved. This TCR derives from a woman aged 18-29 years in good health and CMV-seronegative. The sequenced sample was PBMCs. The CDR3 region has the DNA TGTGCCAGCAGCTTAGACGACAACCCGGGCACAGATACGCAGTATTTT. Translating gives CASSLDDNPGTDTQYF.